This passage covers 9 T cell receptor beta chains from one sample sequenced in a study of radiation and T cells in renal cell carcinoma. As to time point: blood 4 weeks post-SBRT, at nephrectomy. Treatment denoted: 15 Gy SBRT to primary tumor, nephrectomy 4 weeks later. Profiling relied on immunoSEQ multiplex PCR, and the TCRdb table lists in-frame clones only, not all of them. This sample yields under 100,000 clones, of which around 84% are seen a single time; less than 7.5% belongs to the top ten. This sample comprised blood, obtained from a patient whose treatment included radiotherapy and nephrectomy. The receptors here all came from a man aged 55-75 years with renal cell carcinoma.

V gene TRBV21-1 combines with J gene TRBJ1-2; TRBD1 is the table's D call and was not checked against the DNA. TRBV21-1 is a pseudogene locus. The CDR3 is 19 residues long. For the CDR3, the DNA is TGTGCCAGCAGCAAAGGGTTAGACAGGGGAAAGCTTGCTAACTATGGCTACACCTTC. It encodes CASSKGLDRGKLANYGYTF.

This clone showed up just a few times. The CDR3: CASKAGGMNTEAFF. Here the CDR3 DNA reads TGTGCCAGCAAGGCAGGGGGAATGAACACTGAAGCTTTCTTT. The chain is built from TRBV2 and TRBJ1-1; 7 bases are shared with TRBD1. Germline CDR1 and CDR2: SNHLY and FYNNEI. V was pared by 7 bases and J by 0 bases, with 5 bases of the junction left unmatched. This CDR3 spans 14 amino acids.

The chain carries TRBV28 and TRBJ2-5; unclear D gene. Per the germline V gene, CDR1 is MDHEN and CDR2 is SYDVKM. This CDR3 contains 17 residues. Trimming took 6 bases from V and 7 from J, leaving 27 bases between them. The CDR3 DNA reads TGTGCCAGCAGAGCTCTTTCCGGAGCTCCCACATATGGGACCCAGTACTTC. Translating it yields CASRALSGAPTYGTQYF.

The CDR3, as DNA: TGTGCCAGTAGCGGCGGGAGCAACAATGAGCAGTTCTTC. Amino acids: CASSGGSNNEQFF. This chain joins TRBV19 and TRBJ2-1; 7 bases align to TRBD2. The length of the CDR3 is 13 residues. Per germline, CDR1 LNHDA and CDR2 SQIVND (reference sequence). V trimming: 6 bases; J trimming: 5 bases; junction bases outside the gene matches: 4.

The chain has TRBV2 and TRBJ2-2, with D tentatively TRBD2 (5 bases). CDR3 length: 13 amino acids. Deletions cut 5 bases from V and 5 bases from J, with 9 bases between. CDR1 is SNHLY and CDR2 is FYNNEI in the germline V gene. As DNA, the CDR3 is TGTGCCAGCAGTCTGACTACTACCGGGGAGCTGTTTTTT. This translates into CASSLTTTGELFF. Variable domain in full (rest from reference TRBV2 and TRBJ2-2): EPEVTQTPSHQVTQMGQEVILRCVPISNHLYFYWYRQILGQKVEFLVSFYNNEISEKSEIFDDQFSVERPDGSNFTLKIRSTKLEDSAMYFCASSLTTTGELFFGEGSRLTVL.

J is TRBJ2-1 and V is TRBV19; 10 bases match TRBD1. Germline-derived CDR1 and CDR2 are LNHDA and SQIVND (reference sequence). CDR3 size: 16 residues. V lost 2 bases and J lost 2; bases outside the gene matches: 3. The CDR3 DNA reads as TGTGCCAGTAGTATATTCGGGACAGGGGCCTACAATGAGCAGTTCTTC. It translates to CASSIFGTGAYNEQFF.

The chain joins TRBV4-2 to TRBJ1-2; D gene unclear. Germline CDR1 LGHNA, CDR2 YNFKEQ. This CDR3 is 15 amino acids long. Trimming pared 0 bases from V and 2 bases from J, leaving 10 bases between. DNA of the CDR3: TGTGCCAGCAGCCAAGATAACTGGACGAACTATGGCTACACCTTC. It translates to CASSQDNWTNYGYTF.

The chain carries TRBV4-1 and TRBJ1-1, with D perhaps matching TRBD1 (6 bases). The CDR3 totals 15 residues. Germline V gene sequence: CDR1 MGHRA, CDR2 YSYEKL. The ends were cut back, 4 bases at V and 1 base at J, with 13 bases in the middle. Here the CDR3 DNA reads TGCGCCAGCAGCCCCCGGGGGCCATGGAACACTGAAGCTTTCTTT. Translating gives CASSPRGPWNTEAFF.

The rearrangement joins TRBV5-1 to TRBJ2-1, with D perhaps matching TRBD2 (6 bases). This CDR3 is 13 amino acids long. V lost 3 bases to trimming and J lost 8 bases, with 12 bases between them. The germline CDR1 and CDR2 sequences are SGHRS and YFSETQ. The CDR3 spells CASSSGRGDEQFF. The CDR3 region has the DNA TGCGCCAGCAGCTCGGGGCGGGGCGATGAGCAGTTCTTC.